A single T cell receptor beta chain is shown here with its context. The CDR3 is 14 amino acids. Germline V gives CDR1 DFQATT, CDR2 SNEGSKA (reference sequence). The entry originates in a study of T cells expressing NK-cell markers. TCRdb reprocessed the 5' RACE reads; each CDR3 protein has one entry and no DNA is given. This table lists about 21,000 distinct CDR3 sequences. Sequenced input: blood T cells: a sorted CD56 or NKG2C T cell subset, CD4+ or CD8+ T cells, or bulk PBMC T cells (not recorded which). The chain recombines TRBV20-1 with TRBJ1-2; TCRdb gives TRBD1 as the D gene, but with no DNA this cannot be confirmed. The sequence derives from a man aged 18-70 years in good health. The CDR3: CSAASQWAGYGYTF.